The 4 T cell receptor beta chains below come from one sample, sequenced in a study of blood T cell repertoires in COVID-19. TCRdb keeps only in-frame clones here, not all; method: immunoSEQ multiplex PCR. The sample includes tens of thousands of clones, under 80% of them seen just once. The source material was peripheral blood. These receptors all stem from a human donor in a cohort sampled during active COVID-19.

This clone appeared many times. J is TRBJ1-5 and V is TRBV18; 8 bases are a match to TRBD1. The junction had 5 bases not matched to a gene; V was cut back by 0 bases and J by 4 bases. The CDR3 length is 16 residues. Germline loops: CDR1 KGHSH, CDR2 LQKENI. Written as DNA, the CDR3 is TGTGCCAGCTCACCACCCGGGACAGGCGCTAATCAGCCCCAGCATTTT. The encoded protein is CASSPPGTGANQPQHF.

V is TRBV28 and J is TRBJ2-3, with D possibly matching TRBD2 (5 bases). In germline, CDR1 is MDHEN, CDR2 SYDVKM. V lost 6 bases, J lost 4 bases, and 20 bases lay in between. The CDR3 is made up of 16 amino acids. This CDR3 is CASRPPPGEGADTQYF. The CDR3 DNA reads TGTGCCAGCAGGCCACCCCCCGGAGAGGGAGCAGATACGCAGTATTTT. Full variable domain (outside the CDR3, taken from reference TRBV28 and TRBJ2-3): DVKVTQSSRYLVKRTGEKVFLECVQDMDHENMFWYRQDPGLGLRLIYFSYDVKMKEKGDIPEGYSVSREKKERFSLILESASTNQTSMYLCASRPPPGEGADTQYFGPGTRLTVL.

The chain has TRBV5-5 and TRBJ2-3; D gene uncertain. Trimming shortened V by 0 bases and J by 1 base, and 6 bases separated the two germline ends. Per germline, CDR1 SGHKS and CDR2 YYEKEE (reference sequence). This CDR3 has 14 residues. In DNA form, the CDR3 reads TGTGCCAGCAGCTTGGATGCAGGCACAGATACGCAGTATTTT. Translated, it gives CASSLDAGTDTQYF.

This clone was recorded once. The chain joins TRBV28 to TRBJ2-5; D perhaps matches TRBD2 (5 bases). Trimming stripped 6 bases from V and 1 base from J, with 12 bases between. The CDR3 extends over 14 amino acids. Germline V CDR1 and CDR2: MDHEN, SYDVKM. The CDR3 coding sequence is TGTGCCAGCAGCTCGCTGGCGGGCCAAGAGACCCAGTACTTC. This gives the protein CASSSLAGQETQYF.